This TCR beta chain was sequenced in a study of T cells after yellow fever vaccination. On the study more broadly: Those fractions that held only low numbers of cells were prepared using the SMART-Seq v4 Ultra Low Input RNA kit. Study-level points and caveats: Post-booster repertoires contained most primary-vaccination clones again (roughly 96% CD4, 88% CD8).

V was pared by 4 bases and J by 5 bases, with 21 bases between. The CDR3 loop spans 17 amino acids. CDR1 and CDR2 from the germline V gene are MNHEY and SMNVEV (reference sequence). The 5'RACE template-switching step produced TCR cDNA and added a universal primer site and UMIs. One entry per CDR3 protein, called by TCRdb with MiXCR from the 5' RACE reads. The table has some 350,000 distinct CDR3 sequences, under 5% seen once. This clonotype has ten or more counts. The antigen remains unidentified. This specimen consisted of PBMCs, obtained 5 days after the yellow fever booster vaccination. The source is a young man who received the YFV17D yellow fever vaccine. The rearrangement links TRBV27 to TRBJ2-1; a weak D match, TRBD2 (6 bases). CDR3 in amino acids: CASSSGAGSHLNNEQFF. The CDR3 nucleotides read TGTGCCAGCAGTTCTGGGGCGGGGAGTCATCTTAACAATGAGCAGTTCTTC.